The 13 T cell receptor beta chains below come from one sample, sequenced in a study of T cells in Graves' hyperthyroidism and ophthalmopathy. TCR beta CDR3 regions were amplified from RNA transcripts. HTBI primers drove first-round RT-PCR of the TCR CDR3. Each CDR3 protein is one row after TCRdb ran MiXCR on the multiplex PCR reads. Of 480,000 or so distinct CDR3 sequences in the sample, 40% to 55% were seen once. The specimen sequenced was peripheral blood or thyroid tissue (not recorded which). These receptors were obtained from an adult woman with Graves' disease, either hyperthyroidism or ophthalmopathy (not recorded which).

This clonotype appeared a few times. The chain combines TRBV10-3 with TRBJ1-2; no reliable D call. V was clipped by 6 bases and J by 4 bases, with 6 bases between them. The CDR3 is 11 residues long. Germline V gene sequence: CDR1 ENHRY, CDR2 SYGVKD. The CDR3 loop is CAIRPLYGYTF. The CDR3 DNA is TGTGCCATCAGGCCTCTCTATGGCTACACCTTC.

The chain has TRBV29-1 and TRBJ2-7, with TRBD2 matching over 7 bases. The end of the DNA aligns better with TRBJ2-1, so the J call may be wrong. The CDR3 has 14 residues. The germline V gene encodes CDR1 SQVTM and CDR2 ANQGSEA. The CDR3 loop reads CSVALNVGGDEQFF. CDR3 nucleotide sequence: TGCAGCGTCGCCTTGAACGTGGGGGGGGATGAGCAGTTCTTC.

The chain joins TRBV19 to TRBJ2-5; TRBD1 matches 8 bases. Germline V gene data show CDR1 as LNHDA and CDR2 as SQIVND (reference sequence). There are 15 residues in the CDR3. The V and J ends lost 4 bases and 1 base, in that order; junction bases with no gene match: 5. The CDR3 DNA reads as TGTGCCAGTAGTACGGACAGGGTACCCCAAGAGACCCAGTACTTC. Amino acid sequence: CASSTDRVPQETQYF.

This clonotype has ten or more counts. The CDR3 coding sequence is TGTGCCAGCAGCCACCTTGTGGAGCAGTACTTC. Translated: CASSHLVEQYF. V gene TRBV14 combines with J gene TRBJ2-7; D unresolved. V was shortened by 3 bases and J by 7 bases, with 7 bases between the two germline ends. CDR3 size: 11 residues. Germline V gene data show CDR1 as SGHDN and CDR2 as FVKESK.

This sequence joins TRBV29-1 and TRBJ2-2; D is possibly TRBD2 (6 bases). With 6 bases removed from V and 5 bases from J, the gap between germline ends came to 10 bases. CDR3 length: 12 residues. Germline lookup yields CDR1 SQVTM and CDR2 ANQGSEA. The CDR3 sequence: CSVGGPTGELFF. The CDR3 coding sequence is TGCAGCGTAGGAGGGCCGACCGGGGAGCTGTTTTTT.

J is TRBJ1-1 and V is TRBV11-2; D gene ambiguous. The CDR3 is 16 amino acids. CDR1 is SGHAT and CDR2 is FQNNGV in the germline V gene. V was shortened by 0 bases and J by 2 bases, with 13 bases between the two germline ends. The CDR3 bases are TGTGCCAGCAGCTTAGAGGGTGAGGCCTCAAACACTGAAGCTTTCTTT. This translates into CASSLEGEASNTEAFF.

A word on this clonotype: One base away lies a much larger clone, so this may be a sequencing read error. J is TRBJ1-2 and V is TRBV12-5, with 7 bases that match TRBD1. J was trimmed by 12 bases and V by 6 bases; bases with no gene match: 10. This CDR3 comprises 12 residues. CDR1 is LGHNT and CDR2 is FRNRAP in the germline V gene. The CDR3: CASGVDRWGHTF. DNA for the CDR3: TGTGCTAGTGGAGTGGACAGGTGGGGCCACACCTTC.

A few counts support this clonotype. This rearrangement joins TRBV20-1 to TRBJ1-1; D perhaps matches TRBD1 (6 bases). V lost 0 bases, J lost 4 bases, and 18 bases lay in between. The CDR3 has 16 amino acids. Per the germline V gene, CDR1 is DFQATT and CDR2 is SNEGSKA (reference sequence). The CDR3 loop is CSARDVVGALSTEAFF. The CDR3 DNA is TGCAGTGCTAGAGATGTGGTGGGGGCATTGAGCACTGAAGCTTTCTTT.

Here the CDR3 DNA reads TGTGCCAGCAGCGTAGGGTCTCTAGCGGGATTCTCTGGGGCCAACGTCCTGACTTTC. This encodes CASSVGSLAGFSGANVLTF. The chain couples TRBV9 to TRBJ2-6; TRBD2 matches 9 bases. J was trimmed by 0 bases and V by 0 bases; bases with no gene match: 7. Germline values: CDR1 SGDLS, CDR2 YYNGEE. The length of the CDR3 is 19 residues.

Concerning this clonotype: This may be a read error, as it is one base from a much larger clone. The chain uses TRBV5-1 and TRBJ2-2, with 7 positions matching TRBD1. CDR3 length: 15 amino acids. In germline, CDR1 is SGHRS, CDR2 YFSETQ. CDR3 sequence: CTSRRGQPNTGELFF. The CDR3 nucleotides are TGCACCAGCAGACGGGGACAGCCTAACACCGGGGAGCTGTTTTTT.

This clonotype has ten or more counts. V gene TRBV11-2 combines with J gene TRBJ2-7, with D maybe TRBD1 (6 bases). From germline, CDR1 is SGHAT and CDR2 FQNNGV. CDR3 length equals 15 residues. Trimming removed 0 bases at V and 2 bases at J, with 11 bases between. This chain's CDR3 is CASSLDGGGTYEQYF. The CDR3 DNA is TGTGCCAGCAGCTTAGATGGGGGCGGTACCTACGAGCAGTACTTC.

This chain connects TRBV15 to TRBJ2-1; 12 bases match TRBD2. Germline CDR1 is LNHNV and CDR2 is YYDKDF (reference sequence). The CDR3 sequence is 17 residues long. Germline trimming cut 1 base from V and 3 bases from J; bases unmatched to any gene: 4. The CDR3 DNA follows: TGTGCCACCAGCAGAGCCCCTAGCGGGAGGGACTACAATGAGCAGTTCTTC. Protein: CATSRAPSGRDYNEQFF.

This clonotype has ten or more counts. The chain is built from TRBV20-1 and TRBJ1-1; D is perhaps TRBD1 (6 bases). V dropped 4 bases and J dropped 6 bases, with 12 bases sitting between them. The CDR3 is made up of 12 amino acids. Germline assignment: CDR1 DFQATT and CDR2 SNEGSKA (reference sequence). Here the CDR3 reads CSAKRGDAEAFF. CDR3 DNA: TGCAGTGCTAAGAGGGGGGACGCTGAAGCTTTCTTT.